This entry describes one TCR beta chain. This clonotype showed up just a few times. Its target antigen remains unknown. The record has no base qualities; no much larger clone is one base away. Trimming costs V 0 bases and J 9 bases, and their ends lie 12 bases apart. The CDR3 sequence holds 14 residues, the cysteine and phenylalanine included. Kept here is only the CDR3 DNA, which spans 42 bases and is read in frame from base 1. Per the germline V gene, LGHNA is the CDR1 and YNFKEQ is the CDR2. Bone marrow was sampled from every patient at the time of active disease. Ficoll-Hypaque density gradient centrifugation was used to isolate the bone marrow mononuclear cells. CD138-negative cells were obtained by negative selection after labeling with CD138 magnetic microbeads on a MACS separator, removing myeloma plasma cells. Flow cytometry with CD138 antibodies on an Attune NxT was used to check how pure the isolated cells were. TRIzol reagent was used to extract total RNA, and a NanoDrop spectrophotometer was used to quantify the extracted RNA. Paired RNA-seq and IR-seq were performed on each patient's CD138-negative bone marrow sample.

These data belong to a study of read filtering for tumor transcriptome and immune sequencing (dated by TCRdb to 2018 to 2021). For context, the study as a whole: The cohort had about 17 male and approximately 14 female patients with a mean age of roughly 66 years, ranging from about 45 to 90. By revised international staging, 8 patients were R-ISS I, under 20 were R-ISS II and 7 were R-ISS III. Whole-transcriptome libraries were prepared with the TruSeq RNA Access Library Prep Kit after DNase treatment. Per sample, about 3.5 to 11 million TCR-region mapped reads were obtained with IR-seq, compared with only roughly 85 to 1273 with RNA-seq. Using the same bone marrow samples, the study compared TCR repertoires obtained by targeted immune repertoire sequencing with those obtained by bulk whole-transcriptome sequencing. One main goal was a read-filtering strategy for immune repertoire data, in particular deciding whether clonotypes backed by only one read should be removed. Beyond this particular receptor, the publication reports: The correlation between IR-seq and RNA-seq shared clonotype proportions was increased by removal of single-read clonotypes. Compared with RNA-seq, IR-seq captured clonotypes at much greater depth and more reliably, and a smaller IR-seq throughput was enough to identify most of the shared clonotypes. Single-read clonotypes made up roughly 81% of clonotypes but about 3.6% of total reads in IR-seq, and less than 75% of clonotypes and about 45% of reads in RNA-seq. The sorted CD138-negative fraction was not purified T cells but a mixed bone marrow immune population.

TCR libraries were constructed from 300 to 400 ng RNA using the Immunoverse kit, and molecular barcoded adaptors covering alpha/delta and beta/gamma chains were employed. TCR library preparation used the same RNA that went into transcriptome sequencing. TCR libraries were sequenced on an Illumina HiSeq 4000 with 2 x 150 cycles. The published analysis was carried out like this. With MiXCR, TCR reads were aligned to human V, D, J and C references and assembled into CDR3 clonotypes, with quality filtering and error correction included. The tcR package in R was used to analyze clonotype counts and gene usage diversity. For inspection of raw mapping reads, RNA-seq reads were mapped by STAR aligner version 2.5.3a onto GRCh37 of the human genome. To test how sequencing depth affected the clonotypes detected, IR-seq fastq files were randomly downsampled with Seqtk 1.3. In TCRdb, the public reads were trimmed at Q25 with fastp and aligned with MiXCR, with productive beta chains retained. Records with the same CDR3 protein are collapsed into one entry carrying the most frequent genes and DNA. The V and J calls come from TCRdb's annotation, not from the publication. The sample table records over 50,000 distinct CDR3 sequences; roughly 19% of these occur just once. Of the sample, roughly 13% falls within the top ten clones.

The sequencing sample was made of a population of CD138-negative cells sorted from bone marrow. The cell subset or site label on this specimen signifies: bone marrow mononuclear cells depleted of CD138+ plasma/myeloma cells by negative magnetic selection. The TCR originated in a donor aged 40 or over with multiple myeloma. The chain employs TRBV4-2 and TRBJ2-1, with the identity of the D gene unclear. The CDR3 corresponds to CASSQDTRSGEQFF. The DNA sequence reads TGTGCCAGCAGCCAAGATACCAGGTCAGGTGAGCAGTTCTTC.